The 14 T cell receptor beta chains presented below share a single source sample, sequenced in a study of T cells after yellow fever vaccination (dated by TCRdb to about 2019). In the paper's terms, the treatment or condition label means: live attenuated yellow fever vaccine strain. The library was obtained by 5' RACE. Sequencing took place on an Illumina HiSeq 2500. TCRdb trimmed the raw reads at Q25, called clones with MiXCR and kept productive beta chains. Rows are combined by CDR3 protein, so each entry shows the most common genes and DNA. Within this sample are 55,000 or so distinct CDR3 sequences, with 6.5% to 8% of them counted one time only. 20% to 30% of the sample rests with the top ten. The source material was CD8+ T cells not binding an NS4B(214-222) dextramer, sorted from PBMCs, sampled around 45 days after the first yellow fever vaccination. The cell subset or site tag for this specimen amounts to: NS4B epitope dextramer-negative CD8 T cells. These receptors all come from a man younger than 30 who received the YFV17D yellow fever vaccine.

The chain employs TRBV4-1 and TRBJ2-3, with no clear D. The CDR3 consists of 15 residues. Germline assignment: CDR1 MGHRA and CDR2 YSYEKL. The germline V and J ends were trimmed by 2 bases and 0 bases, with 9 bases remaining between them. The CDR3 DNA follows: TGCGCCAGCAGCCAAAGGGCAGACAGCACAGATACGCAGTATTTT. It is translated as CASSQRADSTDTQYF.

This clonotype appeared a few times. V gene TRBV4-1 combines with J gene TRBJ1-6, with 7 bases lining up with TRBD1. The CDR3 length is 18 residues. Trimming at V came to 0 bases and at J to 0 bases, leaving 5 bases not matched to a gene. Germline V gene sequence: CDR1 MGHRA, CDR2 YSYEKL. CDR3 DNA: TGCGCCAGCAGCCAAGATGTCTCAGGGGGCTCCTATAATTCACCCCTCCACTTT. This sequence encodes CASSQDVSGGSYNSPLHF.

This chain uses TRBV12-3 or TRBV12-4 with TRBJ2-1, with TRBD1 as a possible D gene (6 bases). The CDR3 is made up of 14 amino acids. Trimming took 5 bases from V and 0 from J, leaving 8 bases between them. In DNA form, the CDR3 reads TGTGCCAGCAGTAGGGGGAGCTCCTACAATGAGCAGTTCTTC. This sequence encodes CASSRGSSYNEQFF.

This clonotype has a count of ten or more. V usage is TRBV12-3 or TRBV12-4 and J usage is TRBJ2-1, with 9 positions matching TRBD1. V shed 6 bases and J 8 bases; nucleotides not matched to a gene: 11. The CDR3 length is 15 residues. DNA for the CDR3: TGTGCCAGCAGCCTCCGGGACAGGGACACGCATGAGCAGTTCTTC. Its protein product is CASSLRDRDTHEQFF.

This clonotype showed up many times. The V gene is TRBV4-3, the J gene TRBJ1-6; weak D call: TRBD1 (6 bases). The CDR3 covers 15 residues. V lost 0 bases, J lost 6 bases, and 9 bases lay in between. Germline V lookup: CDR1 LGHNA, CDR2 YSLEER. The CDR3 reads CASSQDRGRNSPLHF. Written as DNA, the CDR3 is TGCGCCAGCAGCCAAGACAGGGGTCGTAATTCACCCCTCCACTTT.

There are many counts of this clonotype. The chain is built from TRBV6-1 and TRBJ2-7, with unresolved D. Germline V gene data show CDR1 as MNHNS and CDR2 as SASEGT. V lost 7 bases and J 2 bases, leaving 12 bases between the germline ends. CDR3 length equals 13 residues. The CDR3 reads CASTTRNTYEQYF. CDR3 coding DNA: TGTGCCAGCACAACTCGCAACACCTACGAGCAGTACTTC.

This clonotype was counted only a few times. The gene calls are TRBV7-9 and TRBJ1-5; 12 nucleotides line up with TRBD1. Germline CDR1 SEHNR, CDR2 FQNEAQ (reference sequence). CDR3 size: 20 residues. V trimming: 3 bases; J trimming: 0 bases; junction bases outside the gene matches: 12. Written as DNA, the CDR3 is TGTGCCAGCAGCTTTTCCCCCGGGACAGGGGGCTATTATAGCAATCAGCCCCAGCATTTT. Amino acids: CASSFSPGTGGYYSNQPQHF.

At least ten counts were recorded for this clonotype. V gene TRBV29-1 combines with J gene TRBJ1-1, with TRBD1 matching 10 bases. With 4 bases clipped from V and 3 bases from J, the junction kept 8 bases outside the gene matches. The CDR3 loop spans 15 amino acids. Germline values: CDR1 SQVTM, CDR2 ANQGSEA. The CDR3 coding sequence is TGCAGCGTTGTGGGACAGGGGCGAGGGGACACTGAAGCTTTCTTT. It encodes CSVVGQGRGDTEAFF.

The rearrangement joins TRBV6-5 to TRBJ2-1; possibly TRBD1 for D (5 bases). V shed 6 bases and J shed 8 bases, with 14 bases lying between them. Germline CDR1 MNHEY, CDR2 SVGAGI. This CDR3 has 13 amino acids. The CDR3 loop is CASSPTGIYEQFF. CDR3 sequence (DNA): TGTGCCAGCAGCCCCACAGGCATCTATGAGCAGTTCTTC.

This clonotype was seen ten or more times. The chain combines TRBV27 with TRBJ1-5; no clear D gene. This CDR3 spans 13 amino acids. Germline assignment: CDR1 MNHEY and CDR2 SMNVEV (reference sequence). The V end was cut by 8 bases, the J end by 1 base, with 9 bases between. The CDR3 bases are TGTGCCAGCTGTATGGGCAGCAATCAGCCCCAGCATTTT. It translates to CASCMGSNQPQHF.

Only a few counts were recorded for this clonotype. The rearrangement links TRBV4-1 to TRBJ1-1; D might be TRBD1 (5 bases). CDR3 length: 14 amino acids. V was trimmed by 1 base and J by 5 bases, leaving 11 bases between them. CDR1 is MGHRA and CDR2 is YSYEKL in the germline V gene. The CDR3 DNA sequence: TGCGCCAGCAGCCAAGGCGCGGACAAGACTGAAGCTTTCTTT. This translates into CASSQGADKTEAFF.

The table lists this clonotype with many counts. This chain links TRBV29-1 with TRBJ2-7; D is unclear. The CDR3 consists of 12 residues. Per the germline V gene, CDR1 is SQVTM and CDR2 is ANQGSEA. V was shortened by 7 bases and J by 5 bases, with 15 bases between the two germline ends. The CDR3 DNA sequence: TGCAGCGCCGAGGACGTTGCCCACGAGCAGTACTTC. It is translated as CSAEDVAHEQYF.

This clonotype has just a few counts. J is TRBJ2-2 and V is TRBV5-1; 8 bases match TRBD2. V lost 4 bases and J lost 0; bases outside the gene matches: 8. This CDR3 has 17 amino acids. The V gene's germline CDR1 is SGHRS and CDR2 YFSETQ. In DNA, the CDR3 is TGCGCCAGCAGCCCAACCCTAGCGGGTCCGAACACCGGGGAGCTGTTTTTT. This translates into CASSPTLAGPNTGELFF.

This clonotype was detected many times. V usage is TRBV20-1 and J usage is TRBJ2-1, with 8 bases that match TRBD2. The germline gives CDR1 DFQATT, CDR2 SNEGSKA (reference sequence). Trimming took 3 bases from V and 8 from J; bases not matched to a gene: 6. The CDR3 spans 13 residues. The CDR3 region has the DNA TGCAGTGCTAGCGGGGGGGCCCTAGATGAGCAGTTCTTC. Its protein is CSASGGALDEQFF.